This entry features one T cell receptor (beta chain) sequence. These data come from a study of control samples from healthy donors and cancer patients. This CDR3 comprises 15 residues. Germline V CDR1 and CDR2: SNHLY, FYNNEI. The germline V and J ends were trimmed by 0 bases and 1 base, with 4 bases remaining between them. Assay used: immunoSEQ multiplex PCR; TCRdb lists only in-frame clones, some missing. The data show hundreds of thousands of clones, more than 80% seen once. The receptor comes from a man aged 40-49 years with head and neck cancer. The sequenced sample consisted of PBMCs. J is TRBJ2-6 and V is TRBV2; no reliable D call. The CDR3: CASSEAPSGANVLTF. In nucleotides, the CDR3 is TGTGCCAGCAGTGAAGCTCCTTCTGGGGCCAACGTCCTGACTTTC.